This T cell receptor (beta chain) derives from a study of regulatory T cells in long-lasting Graves disease. Study-wide points: Persistent Graves' patients had lower TCR diversity than newly diagnosed ones.

Time point defined: persistent/refractory GD, antithyroid drugs over 5 years with positive TRAb. PBMC-derived RNA was used for the TCR library. The TCR beta library used iRepertoire HTBI primers with Arm-PCR amplification of CDR3. TCRdb redid the calling of the multiplex PCR reads with MiXCR, one entry per CDR3 protein. The table has about 430,000 distinct CDR3 sequences, about 21% seen once. This clonotype was recorded at least ten times. Its antigen remains unknown. From germline, CDR1 is SNHLY and CDR2 FYNNEI. CDR3 length: 14 residues. Deletions cut 3 bases from V and 9 bases from J, with 15 bases between.

The V and J genes are TRBV2 and TRBJ1-5; D is possibly TRBD1 (5 bases). The TCR sequence derives from a female donor with Graves disease. This sample comprised peripheral blood mononuclear cells (PBMCs), obtained when the disease was refractory, from a patient treated with antithyroid drugs. CDR3 protein: CASSDRTAGVPQHF. The DNA for the CDR3 is TGTGCCAGCAGTGATAGGACTGCGGGGGTGCCCCAGCATTTT.